What follows are 19 T cell receptor beta chains derived from one specimen sequenced in a study of T-cell memory formation after mild COVID-19. In TCRdb, the 5' RACE reads were re-called with MiXCR into one record per CDR3 protein. Altogether some 600,000 distinct CDR3 sequences are present, about 18% being singletons, with the ten largest covering around 7.8%. Sequenced input: PBMCs or a T cell subset sorted from them (not recorded which). All receptors come from an adult woman who had mild COVID-19 (a few samples of this study predate the infection). Cell type and time point are not known.

The chain employs TRBV6-6 and TRBJ2-7; TRBD1 matches 11 bases. This CDR3 spans 15 amino acids. The junction had 7 bases not matched to a gene; V was cut back by 6 bases and J by 3 bases. Germline CDR1 reads MNHNY; CDR2 reads SVGAGI (reference sequence). CDR3 protein: CASRPGQGAYYEQYV. The CDR3, as DNA: TGTGCCAGCAGGCCCGGACAGGGGGCCTACTACGAGCAGTACGTC.

This chain joins TRBV19 and TRBJ2-7, with TRBD1 as a possible D gene (6 bases). Germline V lookup: CDR1 LNHDA, CDR2 SQIVND (reference sequence). The CDR3 covers 13 residues. V gave up 4 bases and J gave up 2 bases, with 9 bases separating them. The CDR3 DNA reads TGTGCCAGTAGTACCAGGACAGCCTACGAGCAGTACTTC. This sequence encodes CASSTRTAYEQYF.

This sequence joins TRBV6-6 and TRBJ2-2; 13 bases fit TRBD2. V lost 2 bases to trimming and J lost 4 bases; unmatched junction nucleotides: 4. The CDR3 is 17 amino acids. Looked up from germline, CDR1 is MNHNY and CDR2 is SVGAGI (reference sequence). In nucleotides, the CDR3 is TGTGCCAGCAGTTACAGAACTAGCGGGAGGGCCACCGGGGAGCTGTTTTTT. Protein product: CASSYRTSGRATGELFF.

A few counts support this clonotype. V and J are TRBV5-1 and TRBJ2-7; 13 bases agree with TRBD2. The germline gives CDR1 SGHRS, CDR2 YFSETQ. The CDR3 contains 14 residues. V lost 7 bases and J lost 2; bases outside the gene matches: 3. Written as DNA, the CDR3 is TGCGCCAGCGCACTAGCGGGGGGGACCTACGAGCAGTACTTC. Amino acid sequence: CASALAGGTYEQYF.

This clonotype appeared a few times. The genes are TRBV6-5 and TRBJ2-2; 9 bases align to TRBD2. Germline V gene sequence: CDR1 MNHEY, CDR2 SVGAGI. This CDR3 comprises 18 residues. Trimming took 1 base from V and 2 from J; bases not matched to a gene: 8. CDR3 region: CASSYYQTSGFNTGELFF. CDR3 DNA sequence: TGTGCCAGCAGTTACTACCAGACTAGCGGATTCAACACCGGGGAGCTGTTTTTT.

The table lists this clonotype with a few counts. The rearrangement links TRBV6-2 or TRBV6-3 to TRBJ2-1, with D perhaps matching TRBD2 (6 bases). Germline V CDR1 and CDR2: MNHEY, SVGEGT. Deletions cut 6 bases from V and 8 bases from J, with 17 bases between. There are 14 residues in the CDR3. The DNA of the CDR3 is TGTGCCAGCAGGAGACTTAGGGGACTCGATGAGCAGTTCTTC. Translation gives CASRRLRGLDEQFF.

This clonotype was counted a few times. The chain recombines TRBV4-2 with TRBJ1-1; D not resolved. Germline V gene sequence: CDR1 LGHNA, CDR2 YNFKEQ. V was pared by 0 bases and J by 2 bases, with 10 bases between. The CDR3 has 15 residues. CDR3 loop: CASSQDLWGNTEAFF. As DNA, the CDR3 is TGTGCCAGCAGCCAAGACTTGTGGGGAAACACTGAAGCTTTCTTT.

This clonotype was recorded only once. The V call is TRBV11-2, the J call TRBJ1-1, with D perhaps matching TRBD1 (6 bases). CDR1 and CDR2 from the germline V gene are SGHAT and FQNNGV. Trimming took 5 bases from V and 1 from J, leaving 14 bases between them. The CDR3 is 15 amino acids. CDR3 loop: CASSPLTGPNTEAFF. Written as DNA, the CDR3 is TGTGCCAGCAGCCCGCTAACAGGGCCGAACACTGAAGCTTTCTTT.

This clonotype was recorded many times. The chain is built from TRBV20-1 and TRBJ2-1, with TRBD2 identical over 8 bases. Germline V gene sequence: CDR1 DFQATT, CDR2 SNEGSKA (reference sequence). Unmatched junction bases numbered 15, after V lost 6 bases and J lost 8 bases. The CDR3 extends over 15 amino acids. Written as DNA, the CDR3 is TGCAGTGCGGGGGTGGGGACTAGAGCTTCGTATGAGCAGTTCTTC. The encoded protein is CSAGVGTRASYEQFF.

This clonotype was seen only a few times. This rearrangement joins TRBV20-1 to TRBJ2-6; TRBD1 matches 8 bases. Germline V gene sequence: CDR1 DFQATT, CDR2 SNEGSKA (reference sequence). The V gene end was trimmed by 0 bases and the J gene end by 3 bases; junction bases not matched to a gene: 4. The CDR3 spans 16 residues. CDR3 amino acids: CSARDYRGFGANVLTF. The DNA for the CDR3 is TGCAGTGCTAGAGATTACAGGGGGTTTGGGGCCAACGTCCTGACTTTC.

This clonotype was counted only a few times. This chain links TRBV20-1 with TRBJ2-5, with a tentative D call TRBD1 (7 bases). The CDR3 sequence is 14 residues long. Germline V lookup: CDR1 DFQATT, CDR2 SNEGSKA (reference sequence). Trimming took 3 bases from V and 5 from J, leaving 16 bases between them. CDR3 protein: CSASVASGGETQYF. DNA for the CDR3: TGCAGTGCTAGCGTGGCGTCAGGGGGGGAGACCCAGTACTTC.

This clonotype was counted at least ten times. V usage is TRBV20-1 and J usage is TRBJ1-1; 7 bases line up with TRBD1. In germline, CDR1 is DFQATT, CDR2 SNEGSKA (reference sequence). This CDR3 is built from 12 residues. V was clipped by 8 bases and J by 0 bases; unmatched bases: 3. Written as DNA, the CDR3 is TGCAGTCCGACAGGGATGAACACTGAAGCTTTCTTT. Encoded protein: CSPTGMNTEAFF.

The chain couples TRBV6-5 to TRBJ1-1; D is perhaps TRBD1 (5 bases). This CDR3 is built from 15 residues. Germline CDR1 reads MNHEY; CDR2 reads SVGAGI. V lost 6 bases and J lost 6, with 20 bases in between. In nucleotides, the CDR3 is TGTGCCAGCAGCAATCGGGGGGACCTAAACCCTGAAGCTTTCTTT. Protein sequence: CASSNRGDLNPEAFF.

This clonotype has more than one count but fewer than ten. The genes are TRBV6-2 or TRBV6-3 and TRBJ2-3; TRBD2 aligns across 7 bases. Germline CDR1 is MNHEY and CDR2 is SVGEGT. V shed 6 bases, J shed 3 bases, and the junction held 12 bases outside the gene matches. The CDR3 contains 16 residues. The CDR3 sequence is CASSHGLSGGTDTQYF. DNA of the CDR3: TGTGCCAGCAGCCACGGTCTCTCGGGGGGTACAGATACGCAGTATTTT.

Many counts were recorded for this clonotype. The chain employs TRBV7-2 and TRBJ2-1; unclear D gene. The germline V and J ends were trimmed by 3 bases and 6 bases, with 3 bases remaining between them. The germline gives CDR1 SGHTA, CDR2 FQGNSA. This CDR3 has 11 residues. The CDR3 protein is CASSFLNEQFF. The CDR3 DNA is TGTGCCAGCAGCTTCCTCAATGAGCAGTTCTTC.

This clonotype was detected many times. The rearrangement links TRBV7-3 to TRBJ2-1; D is perhaps TRBD2 (6 bases). The V and J ends lost 3 bases and 0 bases respectively, with 9 bases between them. The germline CDR1 and CDR2 sequences are SGHTA and FQGTGA. This CDR3 has 15 residues. CDR3 DNA: TGTGCCAGCAGCTTGACCGGGAGCTCCTACAATGAGCAGTTCTTC. Its protein is CASSLTGSSYNEQFF.

This clonotype turned up a few times. The CDR3 reads CASSIGAYVTGELFF. CDR3 nucleotide sequence: TGTGCCAGTAGTATAGGGGCATACGTCACCGGGGAGCTGTTTTTT. V usage is TRBV19 and J usage is TRBJ2-2, with D uncertain. Deletions cut 1 base from V and 4 bases from J, with 10 bases between. This CDR3 has 15 amino acids. Germline assignment: CDR1 LNHDA and CDR2 SQIVND (reference sequence).

This clonotype appeared a few times. The gene calls are TRBV6-2 or TRBV6-3 and TRBJ2-1; D remains ambiguous. CDR3 length: 11 amino acids. The V and J ends lost 8 bases and 9 bases respectively, with 11 bases between them. Germline loops: CDR1 MNHEY, CDR2 SVGEGT. The CDR3 sequence is CASARRSEQFF. CDR3 nucleotides: TGTGCCAGCGCCCGAAGGAGTGAGCAGTTCTTC.

This clonotype was counted a few times. In nucleotides, the CDR3 is TGCGCCAGCAGCGGGGGACTAGCGGGAGTGCCCCTCGATACGCAGTATTTT. Translated, it gives CASSGGLAGVPLDTQYF. The chain couples TRBV5-1 to TRBJ2-3; 14 bases are shared with TRBD2. Germline lookup yields CDR1 SGHRS and CDR2 YFSETQ. There are 17 residues in the CDR3. V dropped 4 bases and J dropped 6; count of bases not matched to a gene: 10.